What follows is one TCR beta chain and its context. In each case, RNA was isolated and then reverse transcribed into cDNA as the sequencing template. The protocol was immunoSEQ multiplex PCR, while the TCRdb copy is restricted to in-frame clones and leaves out a portion. The table records roughly 250,000 clones, around two thirds of them present only once. Isolation of CD4+ and CD8+ T cells from PBMCs was achieved by sorting. The data are from a study of CD8+ T cells in alopecia areata. V was pared by 1 base and J by 0 bases, with 8 bases between. The germline CDR1 and CDR2 sequences are SGHRS and YFSETQ. The CDR3 covers 15 residues.

The receptor was derived from a human donor with alopecia areata. This chain uses TRBV5-1 with TRBJ2-1, with D perhaps given as TRBD1 or TRBD2 (5 bases each). The specimen comprised CD4+ T cells sorted from blood, sampled at week 0. The CDR3 bases are TGCGCCAGCAGCTTGAGGGACGGCTCCTACAATGAGCAGTTCTTC. Translation gives CASSLRDGSYNEQFF.